This TCR beta chain was captured by sequencing in a study of blood T cell repertoires in COVID-19. Germline V lookup: CDR1 MNHEY, CDR2 SVGAGI. V was cut by 6 bases and J by 1 base, with 12 bases left in between. The CDR3 has 14 residues. Sequencing was performed with immunoSEQ multiplex PCR; in TCRdb, only in-frame clones are kept and a portion is missing. The profile shows over 100,000 clones, approximately 81% of them singletons. Input material: peripheral blood. This chain connects TRBV6-5 to TRBJ1-1; possibly TRBD1 for D (6 bases). The receptor comes from a woman aged 55-70 years with active or convalescent COVID-19. Here the CDR3 DNA reads TGTGCCAGCAGCCACAGGGATTGGAACACTGAAGCTTTCTTT. Protein product: CASSHRDWNTEAFF.